This is a list of T cell receptor beta chains from one sample in a study of glioma-infiltrating T cells after dendritic cell vaccination. Here immunoSEQ multiplex PCR was the method, and the copy in TCRdb shows in-frame clones only, minus some. This table has around 67,000 clones, around 81% appearing once. Sequencing was performed on blood, taken before dendritic cell vaccination. The receptors shown here come from a human donor with glioblastoma. The CDR3 runs from the conserved cysteine through the conserved F or W. The D gene is left open where the match is weak. Not all rows give a size; the values are once, few, many and, for expanded clones, a class.

d_gene	abundance	j_gene	v_gene	CDR3aa	CDR3nt
-	-	TRBJ1-1	TRBV29-1	CSGRPTENTEAFF	TGCAGCGGCCGCCCGACAGAGAACACTGAAGCTTTCTTT
-	-	TRBJ1-6	TRBV11-2	CASSGTGLLGSPLHF	TGTGCCAGCAGCGGGACCGGACTACTTGGTTCACCCCTCCACTTT
TRBD1	-	TRBJ2-7	TRBV5-6	CASSFSGTGGSYEQYF	TGTGCCAGCAGCTTTTCCGGGACAGGGGGCTCCTACGAGCAGTACTTC
TRBD1	-	TRBJ2-5	TRBV10-3	CAISEQGARETQYF	TGTGCCATCAGTGAACAGGGGGCGCGTGAGACCCAGTACTTC
-	-	TRBJ2-7	TRBV7-9	CASSSLEDSGDYEQYF	TGTGCCAGCAGCTCCCTAGAGGACTCGGGGGACTACGAGCAGTACTTC
-	-	TRBJ2-5	TRBV7-3	CASSLRQWETQYF	TGTGCCAGCAGCTTAAGGCAGTGGGAGACCCAGTACTTC
TRBD1	-	TRBJ1-1	TRBV4-1	CASSPDRPDGLLNTEAFF	TGCGCCAGCAGCCCGGACAGGCCGGATGGGTTGTTGAACACTGAAGCTTTCTTT
-	-	TRBJ2-4	TRBV2	CASSESLAKNIQYF	TGTGCCAGCAGTGAGAGTCTAGCCAAAAACATTCAGTACTTC
TRBD1	-	TRBJ1-5	TRBV16	CASSQGTVNSNQPQHF	TGTGCCAGCAGTCAGGGGACAGTAAATAGCAATCAGCCCCAGCATTTT
-	-	TRBJ1-1	TRBV30	CAWTVGTGGTEAFF	TGTGCCTGGACAGTAGGCACCGGGGGAACTGAAGCTTTCTTT
-	-	TRBJ1-2	TRBV7-2	CASSLTILYGYTF	TGTGCCAGCAGCCTTACAATCCTCTATGGCTACACCTTC
TRBD1	-	TRBJ1-2	TRBV4-1	CASSQVDRGNYGYTF	TGCGCCAGCAGCCAGGTTGACAGGGGAAACTATGGCTACACCTTC
TRBD2	-	TRBJ2-2	TRBV7-3	CASSPTSGGTTGELFF	TGTGCCAGCAGTCCAACTAGCGGGGGGACTACCGGGGAGCTGTTTTTT
-	-	TRBJ1-5	TRBV6-5	CASSSDRRAQHF	TGTGCCAGCAGTTCCGACAGGCGGGCCCAGCATTTT
TRBD1	-	TRBJ2-1	TRBV30	CALDRVSYNEQFF	TGTGCTTTGGACAGGGTTTCCTACAATGAGCAGTTCTTC
TRBD1	-	TRBJ1-6	TRBV6-5	CASTGDSNSPLHF	TGTGCCAGCACCGGGGACAGCAATTCACCCCTCCACTTT
-	-	TRBJ2-5	TRBV7-2	CASSLGQGDETQYF	TGTGCCAGCAGCTTGGGTCAGGGCGATGAGACCCAGTACTTC
-	many	TRBJ1-4	TRBV29-1	CSVWGVGKLFF	TGCAGCGTTTGGGGGGTAGGAAAACTGTTTTTT
-	few	TRBJ1-4	TRBV5-5	CASSLKGGGLNEKLFF	TGTGCCAGCAGCTTGAAAGGAGGCGGACTTAATGAAAAACTGTTTTTT
TRBD1	-	TRBJ2-7	TRBV10-3	CAISETGVSYEQYF	TGTGCCATCAGTGAGACAGGGGTCTCCTACGAGCAGTACTTC
-	-	TRBJ2-2	TRBV7-2	CASSLVGGNTGELFF	TGTGCCAGCAGCTTAGTGGGGGGTAACACCGGGGAGCTGTTTTTT
TRBD1	-	TRBJ1-1	TRBV5-4	CASRGQGGIGNTEAFF	TGTGCCAGCAGAGGACAGGGGGGGATAGGGAACACTGAAGCTTTCTTT
-	once	TRBJ2-2	TRBV4-2	CASSQESGTGELFF	TGTGCCAGCAGCCAAGAATCGGGAACCGGGGAGCTGTTTTTT
-	-	TRBJ2-7	TRBV18	CASSPRMGGSSYEQYF	TGTGCCAGCTCACCTCGAATGGGGGGTTCTTCCTACGAGCAGTACTTC